The next 23 T cell receptor beta chains were all read from a single sample in a study of blood T cell repertoires in COVID-19. Clones were sequenced by immunoSEQ multiplex PCR, and TCRdb holds only the in-frame ones, with some missing. The table lists about 130,000 clones, about 88% of them singletons. Material for sequencing was peripheral blood. These receptors were obtained from a woman of 80 years or more with acute or convalescent COVID-19.

This clone was recorded once. The rearrangement uses TRBV28 and TRBJ2-3; 8 positions agree with TRBD1. Germline CDR1 and CDR2: MDHEN and SYDVKM. CDR3 length equals 15 residues. Losses at the gene ends were 4 bases for V and 3 bases for J; bases not matched to a gene: 6. The CDR3 loop reads CASSSDRGWTDTQYF. CDR3 in DNA: TGTGCCAGCAGTTCCGACAGGGGTTGGACAGATACGCAGTATTTT.

The chain combines TRBV19 with TRBJ1-2; possible D gene TRBD1, 6 bases. V was shortened by 5 bases and J by 8 bases, with 18 bases between the two germline ends. CDR1 is LNHDA and CDR2 is SQIVND in the germline V gene (reference sequence). The CDR3 consists of 14 residues. The CDR3 DNA is TGTGCCAGTAGTGTCCAGGGGTCTGTGGGGGGCTACACCTTC. This sequence encodes CASSVQGSVGGYTF.

The V gene is TRBV4-2, the J gene TRBJ2-3, with 11 bases that match TRBD2. The germline CDR1 and CDR2 sequences are LGHNA and YNFKEQ. V shed 1 base, J shed 3 bases, and the junction held 3 bases outside the gene matches. The length of the CDR3 is 16 residues. CDR3 sequence (DNA): TGTGCCAGCAGCCAAGCCACTAGCGGGAGAACAGATACGCAGTATTTT. It encodes CASSQATSGRTDTQYF.

V is TRBV7-9 and J is TRBJ2-1; 12 nucleotides align to TRBD2. Losses at the gene ends were 5 bases for V and 4 bases for J; bases not matched to a gene: 3. The germline CDR1 and CDR2 sequences are SEHNR and FQNEAQ (reference sequence). The CDR3 extends over 15 amino acids. CDR3 loop: CASSRLAGAYNEQFF. CDR3 coding DNA: TGTGCCAGCAGCAGACTAGCGGGGGCATACAATGAGCAGTTCTTC.

This clone was observed a few times. The J gene is TRBJ1-2, the V gene TRBV2, with a tentative D call TRBD1 (5 bases). V lost 5 bases and J lost 7, with 14 bases in between. The CDR3 spans 13 residues. Germline CDR1 is SNHLY and CDR2 is FYNNEI. CDR3 in DNA: TGTGCCAGCAGTCCCGGGCTCAGGGTTGGCTACACCTTC. This encodes CASSPGLRVGYTF.

The chain uses TRBV14 and TRBJ1-3; D is possibly TRBD1 (5 bases). Germline-derived CDR1 and CDR2 are SGHDN and FVKESK. The CDR3 extends over 16 amino acids. The ends were cut back, 4 bases at V and 0 bases at J, with 13 bases in the middle. DNA for the CDR3: TGTGCCAGCAGCCGGCAGGGCACTCGCTCTGGAAACACCATATATTTT. It translates to CASSRQGTRSGNTIYF. The whole variable domain, remainder taken from reference TRBV14 and TRBJ1-3, is EAGVTQFPSHSVIEKGQTVTLRCDPISGHDNLYWYRRVMGKEIKFLLHFVKESKQDESGMPNNRFLAERTGGTYSTLKVQPAELEDSGVYFCASSRQGTRSGNTIYFGEGSWLTVV.

The chain's CDR3 is CASSAVGGYGYTF. The DNA for the CDR3 is TGTGCCAGCAGCGCGGTGGGGGGCTATGGCTACACCTTC. The chain employs TRBV9 and TRBJ1-2, with D maybe TRBD1 (5 bases). Trimming shortened V by 3 bases and J by 4 bases, and 10 bases separated the two germline ends. Germline V CDR1 and CDR2: SGDLS, YYNGEE. The CDR3 is 13 residues long. The whole variable domain, filled in from reference TRBV9 and TRBJ1-2, reads DSGVTQTPKHLITATGQRVTLRCSPRSGDLSVYWYQQSLDQGLQFLIQYYNGEERAKGNILERFSAQQFPDLHSELNLSSLELGDSALYFCASSAVGGYGYTFGSGTRLTVV.

The rearrangement links TRBV5-1 to TRBJ2-5; no clear D gene. The V gene lost 0 bases and the J gene lost 1 base, with 7 bases spanning the gap. CDR3 size: 14 residues. Germline values: CDR1 SGHRS, CDR2 YFSETQ. Written as DNA, the CDR3 is TGCGCCAGCAGCTTGGGGCCAGGCCAAGAGACCCAGTACTTC. Protein product: CASSLGPGQETQYF.

This clone was detected once. The chain links TRBV5-6 to TRBJ2-5, with TRBD1 as a possible D gene (5 bases). Deletions cut 0 bases from V and 4 bases from J, with 7 bases between. Germline V gene lookup returns CDR1 SGHDT and CDR2 YYEEEE. The CDR3 consists of 13 residues. The DNA for the CDR3 is TGTGCCAGCAGCTTGGGGGGCCTAGAGACCCAGTACTTC. This encodes CASSLGGLETQYF.

This clone has only one observation. CDR3 sequence: CASSLVGQANTGELFF. CDR3 DNA sequence: TGTGCCAGCAGCTTGGTGGGACAGGCTAACACCGGGGAGCTGTTTTTT. This chain uses TRBV5-4 with TRBJ2-2; 8 bases are a match to TRBD1. CDR1 and CDR2 (germline): SGHNT, YYREEE (reference sequence). V was pared by 0 bases and J by 2 bases, with 3 bases of the junction left unmatched. CDR3 length: 16 residues.

This clone appeared a few times. V usage is TRBV2 and J usage is TRBJ1-5; D is uncertain. This CDR3 contains 14 residues. Germline V CDR1 and CDR2: SNHLY, FYNNEI. Between the trimmed V and J ends, which lost 8 bases and 3 bases, there was a span of 14 bases. The CDR3: CASRSGPANQPQHF. Here the CDR3 DNA reads TGTGCCAGCCGATCAGGCCCGGCCAATCAGCCCCAGCATTTT.

The rearrangement joins TRBV19 to TRBJ2-3; 9 nucleotides agree with TRBD2. The CDR3 is 15 amino acids. CDR1 is LNHDA and CDR2 is SQIVND in the germline V gene (reference sequence). After removal of 6 bases from V and 2 bases from J, the junction contained 6 bases not matched to a gene. DNA for the CDR3: TGTGCCAGTAGAGAGACTAGCGGCCCCACAGATACGCAGTATTTT. Protein: CASRETSGPTDTQYF.

V gene TRBV5-1 combines with J gene TRBJ2-3, with 8 positions matching TRBD1. CDR3 length equals 14 residues. CDR1 and CDR2 (germline): SGHRS, YFSETQ. V shed 4 bases and J 6 bases; nucleotides not matched to a gene: 7. The CDR3 DNA follows: TGCGCCAGCAGCCCGAGTGGGGACAGGGATACGCAGTATTTT. This gives the protein CASSPSGDRDTQYF.

A single count supports this clone. This rearrangement joins TRBV9 to TRBJ1-2, with D unresolved. The ends were cut back, 1 base at V and 8 bases at J, with 15 bases in the middle. The CDR3 has 14 amino acids. CDR1 and CDR2 from the germline V gene are SGDLS and YYNGEE. The CDR3 DNA follows: TGTGCCAGCAGCGTACAAAAGGGAGGGTTCGGCTACACCTTC. It is translated as CASSVQKGGFGYTF.

The chain links TRBV2 to TRBJ1-2; 10 bases are shared with TRBD1. Germline CDR1 is SNHLY and CDR2 is FYNNEI. Trimming removed 4 bases from V and 8 bases from J; junction bases left unmatched: 4. The CDR3 covers 13 residues. Here the CDR3 reads CASSGDRGNGYTF. CDR3 nucleotide sequence: TGTGCCAGCAGTGGGGACAGGGGAAACGGCTACACCTTC. Supplemented by reference TRBV2 and TRBJ1-2, the full variable domain reads EPEVTQTPSHQVTQMGQEVILRCVPISNHLYFYWYRQILGQKVEFLVSFYNNEISEKSEIFDDQFSVERPDGSNFTLKIRSTKLEDSAMYFCASSGDRGNGYTFGSGTRLTVV.

The chain has TRBV6-5 and TRBJ1-1; TRBD1 matches at 8 bases. CDR1 and CDR2 from the germline V gene are MNHEY and SVGAGI. Trimming cost V 6 bases and J 1 base; bases outside gene matches: 4. The CDR3 spans 14 residues. The CDR3, as DNA: TGTGCCAGCAGCCAGGGACAGGCGAACACTGAAGCTTTCTTT. It specifies CASSQGQANTEAFF.

The V and J genes are TRBV5-6 and TRBJ1-3; 7 bases line up with TRBD1. J was trimmed by 3 bases and V by 1 base; bases with no gene match: 10. From germline, CDR1 is SGHDT and CDR2 YYEEEE. This CDR3 region has 17 residues. CDR3 residues: CASSLSRMQGDGNTIYF. In DNA form, the CDR3 reads TGTGCCAGCAGCTTGTCTCGAATGCAGGGGGATGGAAACACCATATATTTT.

The chain couples TRBV6-1 to TRBJ1-1, with D hard to call. V was shortened by 2 bases and J by 10 bases, with 17 bases between the two germline ends. Per the germline V gene, CDR1 is MNHNS and CDR2 is SASEGT. This CDR3 has 14 amino acids. The CDR3 loop is CASSEHWATIGAFF. Written as DNA, the CDR3 is TGTGCCAGCAGTGAACACTGGGCGACTATCGGAGCTTTCTTT.

The chain employs TRBV7-9 and TRBJ1-1; weak D call: TRBD1 (6 bases). The CDR3 has 16 amino acids. Deletions cut 1 base from V and 1 base from J, with 13 bases between. The germline CDR1 and CDR2 sequences are SEHNR and FQNEAQ (reference sequence). The CDR3 DNA sequence: TGTGCCAGCAGCTTAGAGGGGTTGACAGGGAACACTGAAGCTTTCTTT. Translated: CASSLEGLTGNTEAFF.

This chain uses TRBV5-5 with TRBJ1-1; 7 bases line up with TRBD1. The CDR3 extends over 15 amino acids. J gave up 3 bases and V 2 bases, and 7 bases lay outside the gene matches. Germline CDR1 is SGHKS and CDR2 is YYEKEE (reference sequence). CDR3 sequence (DNA): TGTGCCAGCAGCTTTGGGACAGTAGGAGACACTGAAGCTTTCTTT. Protein sequence: CASSFGTVGDTEAFF.

This clone was counted only a few times. This sequence joins TRBV7-9 and TRBJ2-3; D might be TRBD1 (6 bases). The CDR3 is 14 amino acids. CDR1 and CDR2 from the germline V gene are SEHNR and FQNEAQ (reference sequence). Trimming shortened V by 5 bases and J by 4 bases, and 13 bases separated the two germline ends. Written as DNA, the CDR3 is TGTGCCAGCAGCCGATCACAGGGTTCAGATACGCAGTATTTT. Residues: CASSRSQGSDTQYF.

The V call is TRBV7-2, the J call TRBJ1-3; no clear D gene. In germline, CDR1 is SGHTA, CDR2 FQGNSA. The germline V and J ends were trimmed by 3 bases and 4 bases, with 10 bases remaining between them. The CDR3 runs to 14 residues. CDR3 DNA sequence: TGTGCCAGCAGCTTGAAGACTCAAGGAAACACCATATATTTT. Encoded protein: CASSLKTQGNTIYF.

The chain is built from TRBV18 and TRBJ1-1; D is unresolved. V was trimmed by 1 base and J by 1 base, leaving 7 bases between them. CDR1 and CDR2 (germline): KGHSH, LQKENI. The CDR3 loop spans 14 amino acids. This CDR3 is CASSPRRGNTEAFF. CDR3 coding DNA: TGTGCCAGCTCACCACGGCGGGGGAACACTGAAGCTTTCTTT.